What follows describes a single T cell receptor beta chain. Its antigen is not yet known. The sample holds no much larger clone one base away, and base qualities are not on file. The listed sequencing device is Illumina HiSeq 2500. TCR beta libraries were prepared by quantitative 5'-RACE with molecular barcodes. The paper's processing steps were these. A new computational method based on a probabilistic model of VDJ rearrangement was used to identify disease-linked TCR variants. The public reads were reprocessed in TCRdb via fastp at Q25 and MiXCR, keeping in-frame beta chains. Entries are consolidated by CDR3 protein sequence, retaining the most common genes and DNA. The V and J calls were not made by the authors but by TCRdb's processing. Across this sample there are approximately 240,000 distinct CDR3 sequences, with over 9.5% seen only once. Clones ranked in the top ten supply 2.6% of the sample.

These data originate in a study of CD8 T cells in ankylosing spondylitis (dated by TCRdb to the late 2010s). Notes on the research overall: To find TCR variants linked to disease, the study profiled T cell receptor beta repertoires in ankylosing spondylitis patients and healthy donors. The full study cohort comprised some 27 ankylosing spondylitis patients and roughly 110 healthy donors. Peripheral blood was sampled, and synovial fluid was additionally collected from ankylosing spondylitis patients. The investigation overall reported the following: The disease-linked clones showed a CD8+ phenotype and occurred at relatively low frequencies in peripheral blood. The disease-linked clones were reported as significantly enriched in matched synovial fluid samples from ankylosing spondylitis patients. Blood from ankylosing spondylitis patients appeared to be characterized by a TCR beta motif made up of under 10 highly homologous amino acid variants. Some of the motif variants had been reported before in the synovial fluid and blood of reactive arthritis patients, a finding that suggests common disease-initiation mechanisms.

The CDR3 has 13 amino acids, counting the end cysteine and phenylalanine. The kept DNA is CDR3 alone, 39 bases in frame from the first base. V and J lose 0 bases and 8 bases, and a span of 10 bases separates them. From the germline V gene, CDR1 is SGHNT and CDR2 is YENEEA. The receptor's source is a male donor with ankylosing spondylitis or in good health (not recorded which). This chain joins TRBV11-3 to TRBJ1-1; the D gene cannot be resolved reliably. Sequencing used blood, either unsorted or a sorted T cell fraction (not recorded which). The CDR3 loop reads CASSLDSLREAFF. The nucleotide sequence reads TGTGCCAGCAGCTTAGACAGCCTTAGGGAAGCTTTCTTT.